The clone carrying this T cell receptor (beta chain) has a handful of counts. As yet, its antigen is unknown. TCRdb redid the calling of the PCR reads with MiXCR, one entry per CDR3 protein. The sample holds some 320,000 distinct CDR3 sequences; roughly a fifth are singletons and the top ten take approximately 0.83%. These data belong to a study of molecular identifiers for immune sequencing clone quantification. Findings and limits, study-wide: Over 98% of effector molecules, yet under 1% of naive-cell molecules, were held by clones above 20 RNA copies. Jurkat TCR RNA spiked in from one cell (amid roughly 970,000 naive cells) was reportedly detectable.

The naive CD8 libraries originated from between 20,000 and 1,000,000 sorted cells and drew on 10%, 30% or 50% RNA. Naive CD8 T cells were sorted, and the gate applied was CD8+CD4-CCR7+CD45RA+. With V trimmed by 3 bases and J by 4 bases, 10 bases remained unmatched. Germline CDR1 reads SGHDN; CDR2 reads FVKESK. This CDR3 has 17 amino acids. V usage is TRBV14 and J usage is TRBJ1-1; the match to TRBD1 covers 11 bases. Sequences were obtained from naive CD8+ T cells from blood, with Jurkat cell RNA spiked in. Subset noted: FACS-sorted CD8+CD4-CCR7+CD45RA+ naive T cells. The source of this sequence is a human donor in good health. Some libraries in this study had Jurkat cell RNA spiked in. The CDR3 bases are TGTGCCAGCAGCCACGGACAGGGGGCAGGTTGGGTCACTGAAGCTTTCTTT. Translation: CASSHGQGAGWVTEAFF.